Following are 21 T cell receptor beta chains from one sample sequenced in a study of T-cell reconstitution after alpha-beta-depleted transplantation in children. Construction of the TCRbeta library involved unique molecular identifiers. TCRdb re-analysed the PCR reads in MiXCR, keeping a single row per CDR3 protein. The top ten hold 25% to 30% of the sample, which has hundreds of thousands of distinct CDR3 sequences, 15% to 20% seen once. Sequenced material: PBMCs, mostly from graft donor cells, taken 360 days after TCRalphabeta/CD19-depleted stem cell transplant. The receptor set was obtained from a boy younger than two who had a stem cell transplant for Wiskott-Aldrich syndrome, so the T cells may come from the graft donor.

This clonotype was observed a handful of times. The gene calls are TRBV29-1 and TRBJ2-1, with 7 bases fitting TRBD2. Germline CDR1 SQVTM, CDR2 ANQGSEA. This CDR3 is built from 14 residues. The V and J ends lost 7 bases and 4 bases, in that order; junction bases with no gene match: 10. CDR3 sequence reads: CSARESGIYNEQFF. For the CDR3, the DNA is TGCAGCGCGCGGGAAAGCGGGATTTACAATGAGCAGTTCTTC.

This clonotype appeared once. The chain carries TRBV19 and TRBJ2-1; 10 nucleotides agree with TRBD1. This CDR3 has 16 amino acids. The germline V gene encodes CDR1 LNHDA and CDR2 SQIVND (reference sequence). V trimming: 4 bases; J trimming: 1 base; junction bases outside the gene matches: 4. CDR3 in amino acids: CASSRRQGASYNEQFF. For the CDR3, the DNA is TGTGCCAGTAGTAGACGACAGGGGGCATCCTACAATGAGCAGTTCTTC. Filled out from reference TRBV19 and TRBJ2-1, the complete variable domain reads DGGITQSPKYLFRKEGQNVTLSCEQNLNHDAMYWYRQDPGQGLRLIYYSQIVNDFQKGDIAEGYSVSREKKESFPLTVTSAQKNPTAFYLCASSRRQGASYNEQFFGPGTRLTVL.

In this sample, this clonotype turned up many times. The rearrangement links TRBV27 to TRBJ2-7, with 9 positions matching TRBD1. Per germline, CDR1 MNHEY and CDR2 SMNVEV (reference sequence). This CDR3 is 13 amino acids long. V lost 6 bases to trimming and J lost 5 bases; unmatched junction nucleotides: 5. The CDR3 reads CASSTGTGNEQYF. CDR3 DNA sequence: TGTGCCAGCAGCACAGGGACAGGGAACGAGCAGTACTTC.

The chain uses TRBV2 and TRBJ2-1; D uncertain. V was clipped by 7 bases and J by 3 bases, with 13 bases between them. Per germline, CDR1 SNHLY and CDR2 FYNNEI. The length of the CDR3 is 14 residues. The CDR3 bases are TGTGCCAGCAATCCGCAGAGAGGCTACAATGAGCAGTTCTTC. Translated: CASNPQRGYNEQFF.

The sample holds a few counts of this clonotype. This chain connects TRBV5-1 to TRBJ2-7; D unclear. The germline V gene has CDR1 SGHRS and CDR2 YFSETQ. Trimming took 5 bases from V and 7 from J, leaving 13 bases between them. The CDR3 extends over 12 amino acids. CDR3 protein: CASRPTYGEQYF. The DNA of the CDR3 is TGCGCCAGCAGGCCTACTTATGGGGAGCAGTACTTC.

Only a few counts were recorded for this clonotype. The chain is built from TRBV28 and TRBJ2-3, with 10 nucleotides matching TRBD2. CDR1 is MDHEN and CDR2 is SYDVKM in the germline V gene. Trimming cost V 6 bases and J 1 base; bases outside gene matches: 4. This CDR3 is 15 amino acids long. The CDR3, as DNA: TGTGCCAGCAGACCTAGCGGGAGCGGCACAGATACGCAGTATTTT. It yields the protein CASRPSGSGTDTQYF.

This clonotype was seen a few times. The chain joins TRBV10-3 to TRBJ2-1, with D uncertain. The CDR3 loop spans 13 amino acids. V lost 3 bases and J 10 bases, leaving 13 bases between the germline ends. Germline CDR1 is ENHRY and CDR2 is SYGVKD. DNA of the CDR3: TGTGCCATCAGTGAAAGTCCAATCCCGGAGCAGTTCTTC. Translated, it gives CAISESPIPEQFF.

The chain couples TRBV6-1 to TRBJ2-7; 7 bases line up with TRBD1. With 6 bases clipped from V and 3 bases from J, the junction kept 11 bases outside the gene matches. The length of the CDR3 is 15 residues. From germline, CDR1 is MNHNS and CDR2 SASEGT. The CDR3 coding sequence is TGTGCCAGCAGCCGACGACAGGGTAACATCTACGAGCAGTACTTC. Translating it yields CASSRRQGNIYEQYF.

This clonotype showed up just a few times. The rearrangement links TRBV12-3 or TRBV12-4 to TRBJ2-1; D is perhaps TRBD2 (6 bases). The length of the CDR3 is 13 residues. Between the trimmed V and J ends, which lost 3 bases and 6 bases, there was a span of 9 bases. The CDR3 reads CASSFRDFNEQFF. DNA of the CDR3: TGTGCCAGCAGTTTCCGGGACTTCAATGAGCAGTTCTTC.

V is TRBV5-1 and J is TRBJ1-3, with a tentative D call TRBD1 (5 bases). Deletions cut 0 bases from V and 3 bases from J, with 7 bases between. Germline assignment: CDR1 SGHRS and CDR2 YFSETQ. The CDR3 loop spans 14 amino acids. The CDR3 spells CASSLAGYGNTIYF. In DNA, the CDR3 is TGCGCCAGCAGCTTGGCAGGGTATGGAAACACCATATATTTT.

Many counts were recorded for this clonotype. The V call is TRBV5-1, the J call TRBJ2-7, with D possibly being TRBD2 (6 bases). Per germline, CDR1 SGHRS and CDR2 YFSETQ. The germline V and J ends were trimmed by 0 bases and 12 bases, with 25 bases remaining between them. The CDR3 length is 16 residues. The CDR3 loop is CASSLALPRQSSGLYF. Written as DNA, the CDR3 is TGCGCCAGCAGCTTGGCCCTTCCTAGACAGTCATCGGGACTGTACTTC.

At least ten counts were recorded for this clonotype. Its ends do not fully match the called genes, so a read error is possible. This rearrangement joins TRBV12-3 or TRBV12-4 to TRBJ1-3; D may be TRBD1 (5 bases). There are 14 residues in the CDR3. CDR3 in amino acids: CASSFWGRGSTIYF. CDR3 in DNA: TGTGCCAGCAGTTTTTGGGGAAGGGGAAGCACCATATATTTT.

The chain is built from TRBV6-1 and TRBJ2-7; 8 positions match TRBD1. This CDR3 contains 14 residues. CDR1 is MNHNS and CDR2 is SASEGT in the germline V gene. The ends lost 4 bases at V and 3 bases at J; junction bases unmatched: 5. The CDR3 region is CASSVTGGVYEQYF. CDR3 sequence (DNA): TGTGCCAGCAGTGTTACAGGGGGAGTCTACGAGCAGTACTTC.

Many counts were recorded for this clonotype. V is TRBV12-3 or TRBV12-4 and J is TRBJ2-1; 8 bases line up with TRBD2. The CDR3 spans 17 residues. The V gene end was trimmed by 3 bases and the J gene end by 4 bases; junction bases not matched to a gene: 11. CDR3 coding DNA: TGTGCCAGCAGTTTCCTCCGGGGTGCGGGGGGTTACAATGAGCAGTTCTTC. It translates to CASSFLRGAGGYNEQFF.

The CDR3 here is CASSLWAGSSYNEQFF. The CDR3 DNA sequence: TGTGCCAGCAGTTTATGGGCCGGAAGCTCCTACAATGAGCAGTTCTTC. This chain joins TRBV28 and TRBJ2-1; D unclear. The germline gives CDR1 MDHEN, CDR2 SYDVKM. V was cut by 0 bases and J by 0 bases, with 9 bases left in between. The CDR3 contains 16 residues.

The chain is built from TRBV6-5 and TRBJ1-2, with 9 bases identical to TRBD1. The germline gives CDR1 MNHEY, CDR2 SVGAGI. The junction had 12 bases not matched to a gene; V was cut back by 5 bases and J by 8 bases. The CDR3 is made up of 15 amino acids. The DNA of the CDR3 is TGTGCCAGCAGTCGTACCTCTACAGGGGGCCGCGGCTACACCTTC. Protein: CASSRTSTGGRGYTF.

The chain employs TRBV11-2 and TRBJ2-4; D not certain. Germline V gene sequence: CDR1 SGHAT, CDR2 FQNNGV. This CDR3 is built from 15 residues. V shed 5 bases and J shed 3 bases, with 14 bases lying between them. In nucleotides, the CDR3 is TGTGCCAGCAGCGTCCCCCATAAAGTCAAAAACATTCAGTACTTC. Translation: CASSVPHKVKNIQYF.

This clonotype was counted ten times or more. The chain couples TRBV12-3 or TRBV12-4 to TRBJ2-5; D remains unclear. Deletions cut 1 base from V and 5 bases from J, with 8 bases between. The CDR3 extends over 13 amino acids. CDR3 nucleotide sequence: TGTGCCAGCAGTTTAGAGGTCGTGGAGACCCAGTACTTC. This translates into CASSLEVVETQYF.

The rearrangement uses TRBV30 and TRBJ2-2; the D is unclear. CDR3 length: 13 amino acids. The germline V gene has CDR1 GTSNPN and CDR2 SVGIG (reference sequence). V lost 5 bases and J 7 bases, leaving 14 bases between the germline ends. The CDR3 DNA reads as TGTGCCTGGGGTAGTGGTGTTGGCGGGGAGCTGTTTTTT. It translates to CAWGSGVGGELFF.

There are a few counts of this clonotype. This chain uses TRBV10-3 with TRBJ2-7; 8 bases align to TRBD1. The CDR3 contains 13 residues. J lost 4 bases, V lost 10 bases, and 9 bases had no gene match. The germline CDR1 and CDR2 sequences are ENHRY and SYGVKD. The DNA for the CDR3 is TGTGCCAGCGGGACAGGTTGGGCGTACGAGCAGTACTTC. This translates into CASGTGWAYEQYF.

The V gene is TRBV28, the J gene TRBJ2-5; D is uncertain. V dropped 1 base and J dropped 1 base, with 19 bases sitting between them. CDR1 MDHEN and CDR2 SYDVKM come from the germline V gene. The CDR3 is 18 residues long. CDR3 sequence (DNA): TGTGCCAGCAGTTTATCGGGTCCTTCCGCGGATCTCCAAGAGACCCAGTACTTC. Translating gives CASSLSGPSADLQETQYF.